A single sample is the source of the 19 T cell receptor beta chains below, sequenced in a study of blood T cell repertoires in COVID-19. Sequencing used immunoSEQ multiplex PCR; TCRdb keeps in-frame clones, though not all of them. The sample carries 150,000 or so clones, about nine tenths recorded once. Material for sequencing was PBMCs or T cells enriched from blood (not recorded which). All receptors derive from a woman aged 35 to 49 who had been exposed to COVID-19.

This clone appeared once. This chain links TRBV4-3 with TRBJ2-7; TRBD1 aligns across 9 bases. The CDR3 contains 15 residues. Germline V gene sequence: CDR1 LGHNA, CDR2 YSLEER. V shed 4 bases and J 4 bases; nucleotides not matched to a gene: 8. The CDR3 reads CASSRLTGGEYEQYF. The CDR3 coding sequence is TGCGCCAGCAGCCGTTTGACAGGGGGGGAGTACGAGCAGTACTTC.

This clone was seen once. The J gene is TRBJ2-5, the V gene TRBV27; 7 bases map to TRBD2. This CDR3 is 13 amino acids long. CDR1 and CDR2 from the germline V gene are MNHEY and SMNVEV (reference sequence). With V trimmed by 2 bases and J by 4 bases, 1 base remained unmatched. In DNA form, the CDR3 reads TGTGCCAGCAGTTTAGGGGGGGTAGAGACCCAGTACTTC. Translation gives CASSLGGVETQYF.

The DNA for the CDR3 is TGTGCCAGCAGCGTAGAGAGGGGGTCTGACACTGAAGCTTTCTTT. This sequence encodes CASSVERGSDTEAFF. The genes are TRBV9 and TRBJ1-1, with D possibly matching TRBD1 (6 bases). This CDR3 comprises 15 residues. V was shortened by 0 bases and J by 3 bases, with 12 bases between the two germline ends. The germline gives CDR1 SGDLS, CDR2 YYNGEE.

CDR3 region: CASSLGRRQARGTEAFF. The CDR3 DNA follows: TGCGCCAGCAGCTTAGGGAGAAGGCAGGCCCGGGGCACTGAAGCTTTCTTT. This sequence joins TRBV5-1 and TRBJ1-1, with D unclear. V lost 2 bases and J lost 4, with 21 bases in between. The CDR3 runs 17 residues. The germline V gene encodes CDR1 SGHRS and CDR2 YFSETQ.

This chain connects TRBV4-1 to TRBJ1-1, with 11 bases lining up with TRBD1. J gave up 0 bases and V 3 bases, and 0 bases lay outside the gene matches. CDR1 and CDR2 (germline): MGHRA, YSYEKL. The CDR3 contains 15 residues. Written as DNA, the CDR3 is TGCGCCAGCAGCCAGGACAGGGGGCTGAACACTGAAGCTTTCTTT. It specifies CASSQDRGLNTEAFF.

This chain joins TRBV7-7 and TRBJ2-1; 8 bases line up with TRBD2. Per the germline V gene, CDR1 is SSHAT and CDR2 is FNYEAQ (reference sequence). Trimming took 5 bases from V and 1 from J; bases not matched to a gene: 4. This CDR3 spans 15 amino acids. CDR3 protein: CASSLGRGSYNEQFF. The CDR3 region has the DNA TGTGCCAGCAGCCTCGGGAGGGGGTCCTACAATGAGCAGTTCTTC.

J is TRBJ1-5 and V is TRBV3-1 (or the pseudogene TRBV3-2), with a weak D call TRBD1 (6 bases). The V end was cut by 4 bases, the J end by 2 bases, with 9 bases between. Germline loops: CDR1 LGHDT, CDR2 YNNKEL (reference sequence). The CDR3 is 14 residues long. The DNA for the CDR3 is TGTGCCAGCAGCCGAAACAGGGGCAATCAGCCCCAGCATTTT. Translation: CASSRNRGNQPQHF.

V and J are TRBV5-1 and TRBJ1-6; a weak D match, TRBD1 (6 bases). The CDR3 covers 14 residues. V was clipped by 6 bases and J by 2 bases, with 9 bases between them. Looked up from germline, CDR1 is SGHRS and CDR2 is YFSETQ. The CDR3, as DNA: TGCGCCAGCAAGAGGGACACCTATAATTCACCCCTCCACTTT. The encoded protein is CASKRDTYNSPLHF.

The chain has TRBV9 and TRBJ1-1; tentative D call: TRBD1 (5 bases). V was pared by 0 bases and J by 5 bases, with 11 bases between. The CDR3 spans 14 residues. Germline values: CDR1 SGDLS, CDR2 YYNGEE. As DNA, the CDR3 is TGTGCCAGCAGCGTAGTGGCGGGGGAAACTGAAGCTTTCTTT. Protein: CASSVVAGETEAFF.

The rearrangement uses TRBV19 and TRBJ2-5, with TRBD1 matching 9 bases. Germline-derived CDR1 and CDR2 are LNHDA and SQIVND (reference sequence). CDR3 length equals 16 residues. Trimming cost V 8 bases and J 0 bases; bases outside gene matches: 10. CDR3 DNA: TGTGCCAGTTGGAAATACCGGGACAGGGACCAAGAGACCCAGTACTTC. Translating gives CASWKYRDRDQETQYF.

The chain carries TRBV11-3 and TRBJ2-7; D might be TRBD1 (5 bases). The CDR3 has 13 residues. Germline values: CDR1 SGHNT, CDR2 YENEEA. V lost 5 bases to trimming and J lost 7 bases, with 15 bases between them. This CDR3 is CASSPPTREEQYF. The CDR3 DNA is TGTGCCAGCAGCCCCCCGACCAGGGAAGAGCAGTACTTC.

This clone was found once. V usage is TRBV29-1 and J usage is TRBJ2-7; 12 bases are shared with TRBD1. CDR1 and CDR2 (germline): SQVTM, ANQGSEA. Trimming cost V 6 bases and J 2 bases; bases outside gene matches: 5. The length of the CDR3 is 14 residues. The CDR3 region is CSVGRDRGPYEQYF. CDR3 sequence (DNA): TGCAGCGTAGGAAGGGACAGGGGGCCCTACGAGCAGTACTTC.

The table lists this clone with a few counts. The chain recombines TRBV28 with TRBJ2-5, with TRBD2 identical over 12 bases. After removal of 5 bases from V and 2 bases from J, the junction contained 9 bases not matched to a gene. This CDR3 region has 17 residues. The germline V gene encodes CDR1 MDHEN and CDR2 SYDVKM. The CDR3 loop is CASSPSGRAGKQETQYF. CDR3 in DNA: TGTGCCAGCAGTCCTAGCGGGAGGGCGGGAAAACAAGAGACCCAGTACTTC.

V and J are TRBV11-3 and TRBJ2-5; 10 bases line up with TRBD2. The CDR3 has 16 amino acids. Germline assignment: CDR1 SGHNT and CDR2 YENEEA. J lost 2 bases, V lost 4 bases, and 7 bases had no gene match. CDR3 DNA sequence: TGTGCCAGCAGCTCCCCCGGACTAGCGGCGCAAGAGACCCAGTACTTC. It specifies CASSSPGLAAQETQYF. The full variable domain, its missing parts supplied by reference TRBV11-3 and TRBJ2-5, is EAGVVQSPRYKIIEKKQPVAFWCNPISGHNTLYWYLQNLGQGPELLIRYENEEAVDDSQLPKDRFSAERLKGVDSTLKIQPAELGDSAVYLCASSSPGLAAQETQYFGPGTRLLVL.

The gene calls are TRBV6-5 and TRBJ1-5, with 7 bases aligning to TRBD1. Trimming at V came to 7 bases and at J to 3 bases, leaving 6 bases not matched to a gene. The CDR3 has 14 amino acids. CDR1 MNHEY and CDR2 SVGAGI come from the germline V gene. CDR3 bases: TGTGCCAGCAAAGAGACAGGGTACAATCAGCCCCAGCATTTT. Encoded protein: CASKETGYNQPQHF.

The J gene is TRBJ2-2, the V gene TRBV6-4; D gene uncertain. Germline V CDR1 and CDR2: MRHNA, SNTAGT. Trimming shortened V by 4 bases and J by 4 bases, and 7 bases separated the two germline ends. The CDR3 is 13 residues long. The CDR3 is CASSGDTTGELFF. The CDR3 bases are TGTGCCAGCAGTGGCGACACCACCGGGGAGCTGTTTTTT.

There are many counts of this clone. The chain employs TRBV29-1 and TRBJ2-1, with 9 nucleotides matching TRBD2. V lost 5 bases, J lost 5 bases, and 4 bases stayed unmatched. CDR1 is SQVTM, CDR2 ANQGSEA, per germline. The CDR3 sequence is 13 residues long. In DNA form, the CDR3 reads TGCAGCGTTATGACTAGCGGCCACAATGAGCAGTTCTTC. Its protein product is CSVMTSGHNEQFF.

This clone was observed a handful of times. The chain recombines TRBV28 with TRBJ1-4; 7 nucleotides agree with TRBD1. CDR1 is MDHEN and CDR2 is SYDVKM in the germline V gene. V lost 7 bases and J lost 5; bases outside the gene matches: 10. The CDR3 runs 15 residues. CDR3 nucleotides: TGTGCCAGCAAGTGGCACAGGGGCGGGAATGAAAAACTGTTTTTT. Its protein product is CASKWHRGGNEKLFF.

This rearrangement joins TRBV11-2 to TRBJ2-7, with D perhaps TRBD2 (5 bases). The ends were cut back, 2 bases at V and 6 bases at J, with 14 bases in the middle. The V gene's germline CDR1 is SGHAT and CDR2 FQNNGV. The CDR3 contains 14 residues. CDR3 DNA sequence: TGTGCCAGCAGCTTAAGTAGGCCGGGAAGCGAGCAGTACTTC. Translating gives CASSLSRPGSEQYF.